Reported below is one TCR beta chain. Germline values: CDR1 MNHEY, CDR2 SVGAGI. V gave up 5 bases and J gave up 6 bases; unmatched junction bases: 9. This CDR3 has 14 residues. This record comes from a study of T cell changes during pregnancy in multiple sclerosis. Assay used: immunoSEQ multiplex PCR; TCRdb lists only in-frame clones, some missing. The table includes about 62,000 clones, 89% detected once. The source was peripheral blood, collected in the first trimester of pregnancy. The chain carries TRBV6-5 and TRBJ1-2; 7 nucleotides agree with TRBD1. This receptor was taken from a female donor with multiple sclerosis, enrolled in a pregnancy study. This CDR3 is CASSPRTGSDGYTF. The DNA for the CDR3 is TGTGCCAGCAGTCCTCGGACAGGCAGCGATGGCTACACCTTC.